A single sample gave rise to the 28 T cell receptor beta chains below, sequenced in a study of blood T cell repertoires in COVID-19. Clones were read by immunoSEQ multiplex PCR, and TCRdb kept only the in-frame ones, dropping some. This sample has hundreds of thousands of clones, with 81% found just once. Sequencing used peripheral blood. These receptors were collected from a woman older than 75 with acute or convalescent COVID-19.

The chain employs TRBV5-4 and TRBJ1-4; 9 nucleotides line up with TRBD1. The V gene's germline CDR1 is SGHNT and CDR2 YYREEE (reference sequence). With V trimmed by 0 bases and J by 8 bases, 5 bases remained unmatched. The CDR3 has 15 amino acids. In nucleotides, the CDR3 is TGTGCCAGCAGCTTGGCGGTAGGACAGGGGGAAAAACTGTTTTTT. Protein: CASSLAVGQGEKLFF.

The V gene is TRBV5-1, the J gene TRBJ1-1; D not resolved. This CDR3 comprises 15 residues. The ends were cut back, 8 bases at V and 0 bases at J, with 17 bases in the middle. Germline V CDR1 and CDR2: SGHRS, YFSETQ. CDR3 DNA sequence: TGCGCCAGTTCCATCGGGAACATCATGAACACTGAAGCTTTCTTT. Translated: CASSIGNIMNTEAFF.

The chain carries TRBV28 and TRBJ2-1, with 7 bases that match TRBD2. Germline-derived CDR1 and CDR2 are MDHEN and SYDVKM. The CDR3 totals 13 residues. V was pared by 6 bases and J by 10 bases, with 9 bases of the junction left unmatched. The CDR3 sequence: CASSNGLVREQFF. CDR3 bases: TGTGCCAGCAGCAATGGACTAGTGAGGGAGCAGTTCTTC.

This clone was seen a handful of times. DNA for the CDR3: TGTGCCAGCAGCGCCGGGACAGGGGGGTGGGATCAGCCCCAGCATTTT. It translates to CASSAGTGGWDQPQHF. The V gene is TRBV7-2, the J gene TRBJ1-5, with 11 bases aligning to TRBD1. This CDR3 is 16 amino acids long. Germline CDR1 and CDR2: SGHTA and FQGNSA. Trimming cost V 5 bases and J 5 bases; bases outside gene matches: 8.

This sequence joins TRBV18 and TRBJ1-2; a possible D gene is TRBD1 (5 bases). Germline CDR1 is KGHSH and CDR2 is LQKENI. V gave up 1 base and J gave up 10 bases, with 10 bases separating them. The CDR3 covers 12 residues. CDR3 amino acids: CASSPQGPIYTF. In DNA form, the CDR3 reads TGTGCCAGCTCACCACAGGGGCCGATCTACACCTTC.

DNA of the CDR3: TGTGCCAGCAGCTTAGATCTAGCGGGAGATAACGAGCAGTACTTC. Amino acid sequence: CASSLDLAGDNEQYF. The rearrangement links TRBV7-9 to TRBJ2-7, with TRBD2 identical over 10 bases. V gave up 1 base and J gave up 5 bases; unmatched junction bases: 5. The length of the CDR3 is 15 residues. The germline gives CDR1 SEHNR, CDR2 FQNEAQ (reference sequence).

This clone was seen only once. V is TRBV6-5 and J is TRBJ1-6; 9 bases align to TRBD1. V trimming: 6 bases; J trimming: 10 bases; junction bases outside the gene matches: 10. CDR3 length: 15 residues. The germline CDR1 and CDR2 sequences are MNHEY and SVGAGI. CDR3 DNA: TGTGCCAGCAGGCTTCCGGGACAGGGTGAATCACCCCTCCACTTT. It specifies CASRLPGQGESPLHF.

This clone was recorded only once. Written as DNA, the CDR3 is TGCGCCAGCAGCCAAGCCGGGACAGGAGGCGGACCCCTCCACTTT. Translating it yields CASSQAGTGGGPLHF. This chain joins TRBV4-1 and TRBJ1-6; 8 bases match TRBD1. Germline V gene data show CDR1 as MGHRA and CDR2 as YSYEKL. The CDR3 has 15 amino acids. With 1 base clipped from V and 12 bases from J, the junction kept 8 bases outside the gene matches.

The chain is built from TRBV28 and TRBJ2-7; 7 bases fit TRBD1. This CDR3 spans 15 amino acids. Germline CDR1 reads MDHEN; CDR2 reads SYDVKM. Germline trimming cut 6 bases from V and 7 bases from J; bases unmatched to any gene: 15. In DNA form, the CDR3 reads TGTGCCAGCAGCCCAACGACAGGGCCCTTGCGGGAGCAGTACTTC. The encoded protein is CASSPTTGPLREQYF.

In nucleotides, the CDR3 is TGTGCCACCAGCAGGGGGGGACAGGGTGAGACCCAGTACTTC. Translating it yields CATSRGGQGETQYF. The genes are TRBV15 and TRBJ2-5; 9 bases align to TRBD1. The V gene end was trimmed by 3 bases and the J gene end by 5 bases; junction bases not matched to a gene: 4. The CDR3 extends over 14 amino acids. CDR1 LNHNV and CDR2 YYDKDF come from the germline V gene (reference sequence).

This clone occurred once. The chain recombines TRBV25-1 with TRBJ2-3; no definite D call. Germline V gene sequence: CDR1 MGHDK, CDR2 SYGVNS. The CDR3 consists of 17 residues. The ends were cut back, 7 bases at V and 0 bases at J, with 20 bases in the middle. CDR3 bases: TGTGCCAGCACCAAAAACGGAGTCAGTCAGAGCACAGATACGCAGTATTTT. This encodes CASTKNGVSQSTDTQYF.

This clone has only a few counts. This chain connects TRBV7-2 to TRBJ2-1; TRBD2 matches at 10 bases. CDR3 length equals 14 residues. The V segment lost 5 bases and the J segment 9 bases; nucleotides outside the gene matches: 7. Germline assignment: CDR1 SGHTA and CDR2 FQGNSA. CDR3 residues: CASSRSGGAIEQFF. The CDR3 DNA reads as TGTGCCAGCAGCCGGAGCGGGGGGGCCATTGAGCAGTTCTTC.

The chain uses TRBV5-1 and TRBJ2-2; no clear D gene. Germline V gene lookup returns CDR1 SGHRS and CDR2 YFSETQ. V dropped 6 bases and J dropped 5 bases, with 11 bases sitting between them. CDR3 size: 13 residues. DNA for the CDR3: TGCGCCAGCACCCATGGGCGAACCGGGGAGCTGTTTTTT. Its protein is CASTHGRTGELFF.

The CDR3 sequence: CASSELTALEAFF. The CDR3 DNA reads TGTGCCAGCAGTGAACTGACAGCCCTTGAAGCTTTCTTT. The V and J genes are TRBV6-1 and TRBJ1-1; tentatively, D is TRBD1 (5 bases). The CDR3 length is 13 residues. V was clipped by 2 bases and J by 7 bases, with 11 bases between them. The V gene's germline CDR1 is MNHNS and CDR2 SASEGT.

The chain carries TRBV9 and TRBJ1-2, with D unclear. This CDR3 has 14 amino acids. Germline values: CDR1 SGDLS, CDR2 YYNGEE. Trimming took off 0 bases at V and 4 bases at J, with 10 bases between the two ends. This CDR3 is CASSVDEGSYGYTF. The CDR3 nucleotides read TGTGCCAGCAGCGTAGACGAGGGTTCCTATGGCTACACCTTC.

This clone was recorded a few times. The chain joins TRBV20-1 to TRBJ2-5, with TRBD2 matching 14 bases. This CDR3 region has 16 residues. Germline CDR1 and CDR2: DFQATT and SNEGSKA (reference sequence). The junction had 9 bases not matched to a gene; V was cut back by 3 bases and J by 6 bases. The CDR3 protein is CSASPWTSGGRKTQYF. CDR3 DNA: TGCAGTGCTAGTCCCTGGACTAGCGGGGGGAGGAAGACCCAGTACTTC.

A few counts support this clone. V is TRBV18 and J is TRBJ1-5; D is ambiguous. The length of the CDR3 is 13 residues. CDR1 and CDR2 (germline): KGHSH, LQKENI. The V and J ends lost 3 bases and 8 bases respectively, with 11 bases between them. CDR3 in DNA: TGTGCCAGCTCACCTACGCACGAGGAGCCCCAGCATTTT. It codes for CASSPTHEEPQHF. The whole variable domain, remainder taken from reference TRBV18 and TRBJ1-5, is NAGVMQNPRHLVRRRGQEARLRCSPMKGHSHVYWYRQLPEEGLKFMVYLQKENIIDESGMPKERFSAEFPKEGPSILRIQQVVRGDSAAYFCASSPTHEEPQHFGDGTRLSIL.

The gene calls are TRBV19 and TRBJ2-7, with D possibly being TRBD2 (6 bases). The CDR3 runs 13 residues. V was pared by 6 bases and J by 3 bases, with 12 bases between. Germline V gives CDR1 LNHDA, CDR2 SQIVND (reference sequence). CDR3 in DNA: TGTGCCAGTAGGGAGGGACGGAGCTACGAGCAGTACTTC. Its translation is CASREGRSYEQYF.

This sequence joins TRBV5-1 and TRBJ2-2; TRBD2 aligns across 12 bases. The germline V gene has CDR1 SGHRS and CDR2 YFSETQ. J gave up 1 base and V 5 bases, and 3 bases lay outside the gene matches. The CDR3 totals 16 residues. CDR3 loop: CASRILAGGNTGELFF. DNA of the CDR3: TGCGCCAGCAGGATACTAGCGGGAGGGAACACCGGGGAGCTGTTTTTT. The full variable domain, with the rest looked up from reference TRBV5-1 and TRBJ2-2, is KAGVTQTPRYLIKTRGQQVTLSCSPISGHRSVSWYQQTPGQGLQFLFEYFSETQRNKGNFPGRFSGRQFSNSRSEMNVSTLELGDSALYLCASRILAGGNTGELFFGEGSRLTVL.

The gene calls are TRBV19 and TRBJ2-3; 7 positions match TRBD2. CDR3 size: 16 residues. Germline assignment: CDR1 LNHDA and CDR2 SQIVND (reference sequence). J lost 1 base, V lost 1 base, and 5 bases had no gene match. DNA of the CDR3: TGTGCCAGTAGTATAGTCCCAGCGGGGCGCACAGATACGCAGTATTTT. Its translation: CASSIVPAGRTDTQYF. Full variable domain (rest looked up from reference TRBV19 and TRBJ2-3): DGGITQSPKYLFRKEGQNVTLSCEQNLNHDAMYWYRQDPGQGLRLIYYSQIVNDFQKGDIAEGYSVSREKKESFPLTVTSAQKNPTAFYLCASSIVPAGRTDTQYFGPGTRLTVL.

This clone was seen a single time. The gene calls are TRBV5-1 and TRBJ2-2; TRBD2 agrees at 7 bases. Germline V lookup: CDR1 SGHRS, CDR2 YFSETQ. V shed 3 bases and J 1 base; nucleotides not matched to a gene: 3. The CDR3 has 15 amino acids. CDR3: CASSSGLMNTGELFF. The CDR3 DNA sequence: TGCGCCAGCAGCTCGGGACTAATGAACACCGGGGAGCTGTTTTTT.

In its sample, this clone was seen many times. The sample holds other DNA sequences that translate to the same CDR3. The genes are TRBV29-1 and TRBJ2-2, with 7 bases fitting TRBD1. Trimming removed 6 bases from V and 0 bases from J; junction bases left unmatched: 1. This CDR3 comprises 13 residues. The germline V gene has CDR1 SQVTM and CDR2 ANQGSEA. The CDR3 nucleotides are TGCAGCGTGGGACAGACGAACACCGGGGAGCTGTTTTTT. Translation: CSVGQTNTGELFF.

The CDR3 nucleotides are TGTGCCAGCTCACCGTCGGTCAGGGAAAACACCGGGGAGCTGTTTTTT. This translates into CASSPSVRENTGELFF. This sequence joins TRBV18 and TRBJ2-2, with D possibly being TRBD1 (5 bases). Between the trimmed V and J ends, which lost 3 bases and 2 bases, there was a span of 13 bases. Germline values: CDR1 KGHSH, CDR2 LQKENI. This CDR3 contains 16 residues.

The CDR3 loop is CASSFQSGSTIQETQYF. CDR3 sequence (DNA): TGTGCCAGCAGCTTTCAAAGCGGGAGCACAATCCAAGAGACCCAGTACTTC. This chain uses TRBV7-2 with TRBJ2-5, with 8 bases fitting TRBD2. CDR1 is SGHTA, CDR2 FQGNSA, per germline. This CDR3 is 17 amino acids long. With 3 bases clipped from V and 1 base from J, the junction kept 10 bases outside the gene matches.

The V gene is TRBV2, the J gene TRBJ2-7; TRBD2 agrees at 9 bases. Per germline, CDR1 SNHLY and CDR2 FYNNEI. V was pared by 1 base and J by 0 bases, with 1 base of the junction left unmatched. The CDR3 has 15 residues. The CDR3 DNA reads TGTGCCAGCAGTGAAGAGCGGGAGGTCTCCTACGAGCAGTACTTC. Amino acids: CASSEEREVSYEQYF.

J is TRBJ2-5 and V is TRBV19, with D maybe TRBD2 (5 bases). This CDR3 has 13 residues. V was trimmed by 4 bases and J by 3 bases, leaving 9 bases between them. CDR1 is LNHDA and CDR2 is SQIVND in the germline V gene (reference sequence). The CDR3 nucleotides are TGTGCCAGTAGTACACTAGAGAAAGAGACCCAGTACTTC. Translated, it gives CASSTLEKETQYF.

The chain couples TRBV28 to TRBJ2-7, with TRBD2 matching over 7 bases. This CDR3 spans 15 amino acids. V shed 4 bases and J 4 bases; nucleotides not matched to a gene: 10. Germline V gives CDR1 MDHEN, CDR2 SYDVKM. CDR3 sequence (DNA): TGTGCCAGCAGTTCCGCTAGCGTGGGGGGGTACGAGCAGTACTTC. It yields the protein CASSSASVGGYEQYF.

The rearrangement links TRBV10-3 to TRBJ2-3; 10 bases match TRBD1. J lost 5 bases, V lost 6 bases, and 5 bases had no gene match. The germline CDR1 and CDR2 sequences are ENHRY and SYGVKD. The CDR3 spans 14 residues. The CDR3 DNA reads TGTGCCATCAGCCCCGGACAGGGGGGAGATACGCAGTATTTT. It specifies CAISPGQGGDTQYF.